This section outlines one T cell receptor beta chain sequence together with its context. Its cognate antigen is unknown. A read error is likely, as this CDR3 ends without the conserved phenylalanine or tryptophan. The DNA is left out, because the CDR3 cannot be placed on it with certainty; the CDR3 is given as TCRdb lists it. Germline CDR1 SGHTA, CDR2 FQGNSA. The CDR3 is 14 residues long, counting both termini. The data stem from a study of T cell repertoires in cytomegalovirus infection. Background on the study: CMV infection together with matching HLA type was indicated by public TCR beta signatures.

Study-level points and caveats: CMV-specific TCR beta clonotypes restricted by HLA-C were the ones dominating the ex vivo response. Totalled public TCR beta family frequency picked out people who carried CMV plus the relevant HLA.

Each CDR3 protein is one row after TCRdb ran MiXCR on the reads. The sample contains some 680,000 distinct CDR3 sequences, under 40% of which appear only once. The sequence was collected from a human donor in good health (CMV status not recorded). Some clones in this sample may be carry-over from other donors' samples. What was sequenced was PBMCs. The gene calls are TRBV7-2 and TRBJ1-2; the table assigns TRBD1, which was not confirmed against the DNA. CDR3 sequence: CASSQHGGAGGYPV.